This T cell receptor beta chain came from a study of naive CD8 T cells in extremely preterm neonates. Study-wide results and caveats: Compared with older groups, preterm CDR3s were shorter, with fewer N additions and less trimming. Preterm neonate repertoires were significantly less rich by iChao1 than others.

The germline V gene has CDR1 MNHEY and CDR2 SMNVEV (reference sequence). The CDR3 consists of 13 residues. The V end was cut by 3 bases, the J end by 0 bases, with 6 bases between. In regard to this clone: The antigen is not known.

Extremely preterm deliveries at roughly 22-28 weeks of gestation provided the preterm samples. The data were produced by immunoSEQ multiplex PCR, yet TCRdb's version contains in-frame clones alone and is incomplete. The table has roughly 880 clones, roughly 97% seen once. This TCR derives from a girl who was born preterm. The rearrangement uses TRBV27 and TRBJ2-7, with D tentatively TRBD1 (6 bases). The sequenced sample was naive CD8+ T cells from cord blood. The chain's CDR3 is CASSLDSSYEQYF. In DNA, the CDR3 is TGTGCCAGCAGTTTGGACAGCTCCTACGAGCAGTACTTC.